One sample yielded the 27 T cell receptor beta chains listed below, sequenced in a study of beta chain features in type 1 diabetes. Expressed TCRB transcripts were sequenced because the entire RNA isolate underwent reverse transcription. Some clones are missing from TCRdb's copy, which holds only in-frame ones; the method was immunoSEQ multiplex PCR. Seen here are about 150,000 clones, 11% observed once, and the top ten hold under 2.5%. The sequenced sample consisted of central memory CD4+ T cells from blood. These receptors all come from a man aged 18 to 30 in good health.

The V call is TRBV5-1, the J call TRBJ2-1; D is possibly TRBD1 or TRBD2 (5 bases each). This CDR3 is 15 amino acids long. The germline V gene encodes CDR1 SGHRS and CDR2 YFSETQ. The ends were cut back, 0 bases at V and 6 bases at J, with 13 bases in the middle. This chain's CDR3 is CASSLVGTSGNEQFF. CDR3 sequence (DNA): TGCGCCAGCAGCTTGGTTGGGACGTCGGGCAATGAGCAGTTCTTC.

This chain joins TRBV15 and TRBJ1-1, with D maybe TRBD1 (6 bases). The CDR3 contains 15 residues. CDR1 LNHNV and CDR2 YYDKDF come from the germline V gene (reference sequence). Trimming removed 3 bases from V and 6 bases from J, with 17 bases in between. Written as DNA, the CDR3 is TGTGCCACCAGCAGGGTACAGGGCTGGGTGGCTGAAGCTTTCTTT. Translating it yields CATSRVQGWVAEAFF.

This clone turned up a few times. The chain uses TRBV7-9 and TRBJ1-2; TRBD1 might be the D (6 bases). The V end was cut by 1 base, the J end by 4 bases, with 10 bases between. Germline V gene lookup returns CDR1 SEHNR and CDR2 FQNEAQ (reference sequence). This CDR3 has 14 amino acids. The CDR3, as DNA: TGTGCCAGCAGCTTAGGAGGGGGAGTCTATGGCTACACCTTC. Residues: CASSLGGGVYGYTF.

The chain has TRBV30 and TRBJ2-6; D perhaps matches TRBD2 (6 bases). V shed 4 bases and J shed 2 bases, with 12 bases lying between them. The CDR3 has 15 residues. Germline CDR1 GTSNPN, CDR2 SVGIG (reference sequence). The CDR3 nucleotides read TGTGCCTGGAATTGGTGGGGGGCTGGGGCCAACGTCCTGACTTTC. Translated: CAWNWWGAGANVLTF.

This clone was found a few times. J is TRBJ2-6 and V is TRBV29-1; D unresolved. The CDR3 loop spans 14 amino acids. The V end lost 4 bases, the J end lost 0 bases, and 7 bases lay between the germline ends. Germline assignment: CDR1 SQVTM and CDR2 ANQGSEA. DNA for the CDR3: TGCAGCGTTGTTGGGTCCTCTGGGGCCAACGTCCTGACTTTC. Its protein is CSVVGSSGANVLTF.

The sample holds a few counts of this clone. This rearrangement joins TRBV7-9 to TRBJ2-1; D call uncertain. The CDR3 has 12 residues. V gave up 0 bases and J gave up 14 bases, with 11 bases separating them. Per the germline V gene, CDR1 is SEHNR and CDR2 is FQNEAQ (reference sequence). The DNA for the CDR3 is TGTGCCAGCAGCTTAGCGGGTACTAAGGAGTTCTTC. Translation gives CASSLAGTKEFF.

This clone was observed a handful of times. This same CDR3 is encoded by further DNA sequences in the sample. The chain uses TRBV9 and TRBJ2-7; 11 bases are shared with TRBD1. Germline trimming cut 3 bases from V and 2 bases from J; bases unmatched to any gene: 4. The CDR3 consists of 15 residues. Germline CDR1 reads SGDLS; CDR2 reads YYNGEE. In DNA form, the CDR3 reads TGTGCCAGCAGCGGACGGACAGGGGGCACCTACGAGCAGTACTTC. Translation: CASSGRTGGTYEQYF.

The chain is built from TRBV30 and TRBJ2-1; D not resolved. Deletions cut 2 bases from V and 9 bases from J, with 11 bases between. This CDR3 has 12 residues. The V gene's germline CDR1 is GTSNPN and CDR2 SVGIG (reference sequence). Here the CDR3 reads CAWSPQVVEQFF. As DNA, the CDR3 is TGTGCCTGGAGTCCCCAAGTCGTTGAGCAGTTCTTC.

V is TRBV9 and J is TRBJ2-7; 8 bases line up with TRBD2. Germline V lookup: CDR1 SGDLS, CDR2 YYNGEE. With V trimmed by 0 bases and J by 2 bases, 4 bases remained unmatched. This CDR3 contains 15 residues. The CDR3 loop reads CASSVGVSGTYEQYF. CDR3 DNA sequence: TGTGCCAGCAGCGTAGGGGTTAGCGGGACCTACGAGCAGTACTTC. The complete variable domain, with remaining parts taken from reference TRBV9 and TRBJ2-7, reads DSGVTQTPKHLITATGQRVTLRCSPRSGDLSVYWYQQSLDQGLQFLIQYYNGEERAKGNILERFSAQQFPDLHSELNLSSLELGDSALYFCASSVGVSGTYEQYFGPGTRLTVT.

In its sample, this clone was seen a few times. The chain has TRBV7-2 and TRBJ1-3; D may be TRBD1 (5 bases). Trimming stripped 4 bases from V and 5 bases from J, with 6 bases between. The CDR3 is 12 residues long. Germline CDR1 reads SGHTA; CDR2 reads FQGNSA. As DNA, the CDR3 is TGTGCCAGCAGCTCGGACAGAAACACCATATATTTT. Protein sequence: CASSSDRNTIYF.

V and J are TRBV7-9 and TRBJ2-3; D perhaps matches TRBD2 (6 bases). CDR3 size: 15 residues. Trimming removed 6 bases at V and 5 bases at J, with 18 bases between. Germline V gene data show CDR1 as SEHNR and CDR2 as FQNEAQ (reference sequence). CDR3 loop: CASSSFGEAKDTQYF. CDR3 bases: TGTGCCAGCAGTTCCTTTGGGGAGGCGAAAGATACGCAGTATTTT.

This sequence joins TRBV7-9 and TRBJ1-1; no clear D gene. The length of the CDR3 is 15 residues. V lost 5 bases and J lost 1, with 14 bases in between. Per the germline V gene, CDR1 is SEHNR and CDR2 is FQNEAQ (reference sequence). CDR3 sequence: CASSHGRHENTEAFF. The DNA for the CDR3 is TGTGCCAGCAGCCACGGACGTCACGAGAACACTGAAGCTTTCTTT.

The chain's CDR3 is CASSQDRISASYEQYF. Here the CDR3 DNA reads TGTGCCAGCAGCCAAGATCGGATTAGCGCCTCCTACGAGCAGTACTTC. This sequence joins TRBV4-2 and TRBJ2-7; TRBD2 might be the D (5 bases). The V end was cut by 0 bases, the J end by 0 bases, with 12 bases between. Per the germline V gene, CDR1 is LGHNA and CDR2 is YNFKEQ. CDR3 length: 16 amino acids.

This clone was seen a handful of times. The chain employs TRBV11-3 and TRBJ2-4; 8 bases line up with TRBD1. Losses at the gene ends were 5 bases for V and 6 bases for J; bases not matched to a gene: 9. This CDR3 is 15 amino acids long. Germline CDR1 and CDR2: SGHNT and YENEEA. DNA for the CDR3: TGTGCCAGCAGCCATGGTGGGCAGGGGGCAAACATTCAGTACTTC. Its translation is CASSHGGQGANIQYF. Supplemented by reference TRBV11-3 and TRBJ2-4, the full variable domain reads EAGVVQSPRYKIIEKKQPVAFWCNPISGHNTLYWYLQNLGQGPELLIRYENEEAVDDSQLPKDRFSAERLKGVDSTLKIQPAELGDSAVYLCASSHGGQGANIQYFGAGTRLSVL.

This clone occurred a few times. The same CDR3 arises from other DNA sequences in this sample as well. This chain uses TRBV28 with TRBJ1-2, with TRBD1 as a possible D gene (5 bases). Trimming cost V 4 bases and J 2 bases, with 8 bases left between them. This CDR3 spans 13 amino acids. Germline V gene data show CDR1 as MDHEN and CDR2 as SYDVKM. CDR3 coding DNA: TGTGCCAGCAGTTCGGGGGTGAACTATGGCTACACCTTC. Its translation is CASSSGVNYGYTF.

In this sample, this clone turned up a few times. The gene calls are TRBV9 and TRBJ2-3; 8 bases fit TRBD2. Germline V CDR1 and CDR2: SGDLS, YYNGEE. This CDR3 spans 15 amino acids. V lost 4 bases, J lost 4 bases, and 8 bases stayed unmatched. The CDR3 spells CASSSRAGAADTQYF. The CDR3 DNA reads as TGTGCCAGCAGCTCGAGAGCGGGGGCGGCAGATACGCAGTATTTT.

The rearrangement uses TRBV20-1 and TRBJ2-7; no firm D call. Per germline, CDR1 DFQATT and CDR2 SNEGSKA (reference sequence). The CDR3 spans 11 residues. V dropped 4 bases and J dropped 2 bases, with 6 bases sitting between them. CDR3: CSAKNTYEQYF. CDR3 nucleotides: TGCAGTGCTAAAAATACCTACGAGCAGTACTTC.

This clone was seen a few times. The chain recombines TRBV4-1 with TRBJ1-2; D not certain. The CDR3 loop spans 14 amino acids. Germline loops: CDR1 MGHRA, CDR2 YSYEKL. The ends were cut back, 1 base at V and 1 base at J, with 7 bases in the middle. The CDR3 loop is CASSQGPSNYGYTF. As DNA, the CDR3 is TGCGCCAGCAGCCAAGGCCCGAGTAACTATGGCTACACCTTC.

This clone was counted a few times. V gene TRBV5-8 combines with J gene TRBJ1-5; no definite D call. V was shortened by 4 bases and J by 5 bases, with 16 bases between the two germline ends. The germline V gene has CDR1 SGHTS and CDR2 YDEGEE. The CDR3 consists of 15 residues. The CDR3 DNA reads TGTGCCAGCAGCCCTCGCTTGGGTAACTATCAGCCCCAGCATTTT. Encoded protein: CASSPRLGNYQPQHF.

This chain links TRBV7-2 with TRBJ2-7; 7 bases map to TRBD2. CDR1 and CDR2 (germline): SGHTA, FQGNSA. The junction had 9 bases not matched to a gene; V was cut back by 5 bases and J by 2 bases. The CDR3 extends over 15 amino acids. The CDR3: CASSPMEGGTYEQYF. The CDR3 DNA is TGTGCCAGCAGCCCAATGGAGGGAGGGACCTACGAGCAGTACTTC.

The chain joins TRBV11-2 to TRBJ2-7; D perhaps matches TRBD1 (6 bases). The CDR3 is 15 amino acids. CDR1 SGHAT and CDR2 FQNNGV come from the germline V gene. V shed 5 bases and J shed 6 bases, with 20 bases lying between them. CDR3 amino acids: CASSITQGLGSEQYF. In nucleotides, the CDR3 is TGTGCCAGCAGCATCACGCAGGGGCTTGGCTCCGAGCAGTACTTC.

The V gene is TRBV9, the J gene TRBJ1-1; weak D call: TRBD1 (5 bases). The germline gives CDR1 SGDLS, CDR2 YYNGEE. V lost 0 bases and J lost 1, with 13 bases in between. CDR3 length: 16 amino acids. The CDR3 loop is CASSVEGTWGNTEAFF. The CDR3 nucleotides read TGTGCCAGCAGCGTAGAAGGGACTTGGGGGAACACTGAAGCTTTCTTT.

V and J are TRBV4-3 and TRBJ1-2; D possibly corresponds to TRBD1 (6 bases). Germline-derived CDR1 and CDR2 are LGHNA and YSLEER. There are 15 residues in the CDR3. V was cut by 0 bases and J by 3 bases, with 11 bases left in between. In nucleotides, the CDR3 is TGCGCCAGCAGCCAAGATACAGGGACTTACTATGGCTACACCTTC. It is translated as CASSQDTGTYYGYTF.

V and J are TRBV25-1 and TRBJ1-1, with unresolved D. The CDR3 covers 12 residues. V was clipped by 10 bases and J by 4 bases, with 13 bases between them. Germline CDR1 and CDR2: MGHDK and SYGVNS. The CDR3 DNA reads as TGTGCCACTAAACGAGGGAGCACTGAAGCTTTCTTT. Translated: CATKRGSTEAFF. Drawing the rest from reference TRBV25-1 and TRBJ1-1, the complete variable domain is EADIYQTPRYLVIGTGKKITLECSQTMGHDKMYWYQQDPGMELHLIHYSYGVNSTEKGDLSSESTVSRIRTEHFPLTLESARPSHTSQYLCATKRGSTEAFFGQGTRLTVV.

This chain links TRBV7-9 with TRBJ2-7, with 7 nucleotides matching TRBD1. Germline values: CDR1 SEHNR, CDR2 FQNEAQ (reference sequence). This CDR3 is 15 amino acids long. V was clipped by 4 bases and J by 5 bases; unmatched bases: 11. CDR3 DNA: TGTGCCAGCAGCTGGGGGCCACAGGGGACCCACGAGCAGTACTTC. This gives the protein CASSWGPQGTHEQYF. The full variable domain, its missing parts supplied by reference TRBV7-9 and TRBJ2-7, is DTGVSQNPRHKITKRGQNVTFRCDPISEHNRLYWYRQTLGQGPEFLTYFQNEAQLEKSRLLSDRFSAERPKGSFSTLEIQRTEQGDSAMYLCASSWGPQGTHEQYFGPGTRLTVT.

The chain has TRBV7-9 and TRBJ2-1; no firm D call. V was clipped by 5 bases and J by 7 bases, with 6 bases between them. Germline CDR1 reads SEHNR; CDR2 reads FQNEAQ (reference sequence). The length of the CDR3 is 11 residues. In nucleotides, the CDR3 is TGTGCCAGCAGCCCGTCGAATGAGCAGTTCTTC. Residues: CASSPSNEQFF.

This clone was counted at least ten times. The chain combines TRBV28 with TRBJ2-1; 8 bases line up with TRBD2. Germline V gene data show CDR1 as MDHEN and CDR2 as SYDVKM. The CDR3 loop spans 15 amino acids. With V trimmed by 10 bases and J by 5 bases, 13 bases remained unmatched. The CDR3: CATRNGGLGDNEQFF. The CDR3, as DNA: TGTGCCACCAGAAATGGGGGACTAGGAGACAATGAGCAGTTCTTC. Using reference TRBV28 and TRBJ2-1 for the parts outside the CDR3, the full variable domain is DVKVTQSSRYLVKRTGEKVFLECVQDMDHENMFWYRQDPGLGLRLIYFSYDVKMKEKGDIPEGYSVSREKKERFSLILESASTNQTSMYLCATRNGGLGDNEQFFGPGTRLTVL.